These 6 T cell receptor beta chains originate from one sample sequenced in a study of CD8+ T cells in alopecia areata. Sequencing relied on a cDNA template that was reverse transcribed from extracted RNA. Measured with immunoSEQ multiplex PCR; TCRdb has only the in-frame clones, and not every one. The data show some 150,000 clones, approximately 52% seen once. As for treatment: oral pan-JAK inhibitor, 5-10 mg twice daily. The sample consisted of CD4+ T cells sorted from blood, taken between weeks 55 and 65, from a patient treated with tofacitinib. All receptors come from a human donor with alopecia areata.

There are a few counts of this clone. CDR3 sequence: CASSEGLRVYEQYF. CDR3 nucleotides: TGTGCCAGCAGTGAAGGTCTGCGGGTCTACGAGCAGTACTTC. The chain is built from TRBV2 and TRBJ2-7, with D tentatively TRBD2 (5 bases). The germline CDR1 and CDR2 sequences are SNHLY and FYNNEI. CDR3 length: 14 residues. Trimming shortened V by 1 base and J by 3 bases, and 10 bases separated the two germline ends.

The genes are TRBV5-1 and TRBJ1-2; 8 bases are shared with TRBD1. Germline-derived CDR1 and CDR2 are SGHRS and YFSETQ. The CDR3 totals 14 residues. Trimming removed 1 base from V and 6 bases from J; junction bases left unmatched: 5. DNA for the CDR3: TGCGCCAGCAGCTTGCCGACAGGGGTCGATGGCTACACCTTC. Residues: CASSLPTGVDGYTF. Full variable domain (remainder filled in from reference TRBV5-1 and TRBJ1-2): KAGVTQTPRYLIKTRGQQVTLSCSPISGHRSVSWYQQTPGQGLQFLFEYFSETQRNKGNFPGRFSGRQFSNSRSEMNVSTLELGDSALYLCASSLPTGVDGYTFGSGTRLTVV.

The chain has TRBV27 and TRBJ1-1, with TRBD1 matching 8 bases. CDR1 and CDR2 (germline): MNHEY, SMNVEV (reference sequence). The V gene end was trimmed by 7 bases and the J gene end by 4 bases; junction bases not matched to a gene: 8. The CDR3 is 14 residues long. In DNA form, the CDR3 reads TGTGCCAGCACCAAGGACAGGGCGGGCACTGAAGCTTTCTTT. Protein product: CASTKDRAGTEAFF.

V gene TRBV4-2 combines with J gene TRBJ1-1; D remains unclear. CDR1 and CDR2 (germline): LGHNA, YNFKEQ. There are 16 residues in the CDR3. The V gene lost 0 bases and the J gene lost 4 bases, with 15 bases spanning the gap. The CDR3 coding sequence is TGTGCCAGCAGCCAAGAGTGGAGACCGGGTGGCACTGAAGCTTTCTTT. It translates to CASSQEWRPGGTEAFF.

The V gene is TRBV19, the J gene TRBJ2-7, with a tentative D call TRBD2 (6 bases). Trimming cost V 6 bases and J 0 bases, with 15 bases left between them. This CDR3 is built from 15 residues. Germline CDR1 reads LNHDA; CDR2 reads SQIVND (reference sequence). CDR3 amino acids: CASSHRRDFSYEQYF. CDR3 nucleotides: TGTGCCAGTAGCCACCGGAGGGACTTCTCCTACGAGCAGTACTTC.

The gene calls are TRBV5-6 and TRBJ2-2; 8 bases line up with TRBD1. Germline CDR1 is SGHDT and CDR2 is YYEEEE. J gave up 4 bases and V 1 base, and 6 bases lay outside the gene matches. CDR3 length equals 16 residues. The CDR3 sequence is CASSLRQGATTGELFF. As DNA, the CDR3 is TGTGCCAGCAGCTTGCGGCAGGGGGCGACCACCGGGGAGCTGTTTTTT.